Sequencing of this TCR beta chain was carried out in a study of T-cell reconstitution after alpha-beta-depleted transplantation in children. Whole-study findings and limits: Reportedly, alpha-beta T cells present about two months post-transplant originated from several hundred expanded clones of graft origin. T-cell numbers and diversity one year post-transplant derived largely from freshly generated T cells.

Trimming cost V 2 bases and J 2 bases, with 13 bases left between them. This CDR3 comprises 16 residues. CDR1 is MDHEN, CDR2 SYDVKM, per germline. Concerning this clonotype itself: The antigen remains unidentified.

Unique molecular identifiers tagged the TCRbeta library. TCRdb passed the PCR reads through MiXCR, listing each CDR3 protein once. The sample has more than 400,000 distinct CDR3 sequences; approximately 10% are singletons. This TCR was sampled from a female patient under 10 years old who had a stem cell transplant for aplastic anemia, so the T cells may come from the graft donor. This chain connects TRBV28 to TRBJ1-3; D not certain. The material sequenced was PBMCs, mostly from graft donor cells, taken 180 days after TCRalphabeta/CD19-depleted stem cell transplant. Here the CDR3 DNA reads TGTGCCAGCAGTTTAGCCTCCAGCGCCCCTGGAAACACCATATATTTT. This codes for CASSLASSAPGNTIYF.